The source of this T cell receptor (beta chain) is a study of blood T cell repertoires in COVID-19 (dated by TCRdb to 2020 to 2021). Notes on the research overall: Samples covering the acute and convalescent phases of COVID-19 were provided by collaborators in the United States, Italy and Spain. The prospective study material was composed of cDNA or gDNA derived from T cells, B-cell-depleted T cells, or PBMCs. Subjects who had been exposed to COVID-19, were actively infected with it, or had recovered from it provided the deeply sampled blood TCRbeta repertoires that made up the dataset. The repertoires were made available in a free public database intended to serve as a resource for research on the immune response to SARS-CoV-2. The samples were drawn from two sources: the first 160 participants of the ongoing ImmuneRACE study, and 950 to 1,500 subjects contributed by 6 global collaborators. Sample metadata almost always included a de-identified subject ID, COVID-19 status, age in years and sex. Where HLA class I and class II types were available, the types were taken from metadata supplied by the sample provider, not from assay-based typing. What the research found in general, with its limitations: The quantity of clinical and demographic metadata differed by source and by participant and was supplied without curation.

The collaborating institutions used their own protocols to collect whole blood in K2EDTA tubes. For TCRbeta analysis, collaborator samples were shipped as frozen whole blood, as isolated PBMCs, or as DNA extracted from either sample type. With respect to this clone: Its antigen has not been determined. No clone much larger than this one lies a single base away; base qualities are absent.

Germline trimming: 1 base from V, 0 bases from J; junction bases outside gene matches: 3. CDR1 SGHAT and CDR2 FQNNGV were looked up in the germline V gene. Inclusive of the bounding cysteine and phenylalanine, the CDR3 is 15 residues long. Only the CDR3 DNA stays, 45 bases, in frame from base 1. TCRbeta CDR3 regions were amplified from genomic DNA by means of the immunoSEQ Assay, a bias-controlled multiplex PCR. The study's processing was this. Within the assay, amplification of reference gene primers was used to estimate how many nucleated cells each sample contained. To quantify the absolute abundance of each unique TCRbeta CDR3 rearrangement, sequence reads were collapsed and filtered. For each sample, productive Simpson clonality was calculated as the square root of Simpson's diversity index across productive rearrangements. TCRdb carries this immuneACCESS record with in-frame sequences only. Its versions omit some clonotypes, under half of them owing to an unresolved V gene in the studies checked, with the rest unexplained. That table gives V, J and clone size, and the DNA gave D and trimming. Counted in this sample were roughly 190,000 clones; roughly 84% of them appeared once. In total, the top ten clones hold approximately 2.4% of the sample.

The TCR was taken from a human donor with acute or convalescent COVID-19. The donor label of this sample is uncertain. This chain joins TRBV11-2 to TRBJ2-7; TRBD1 aligns with 7 central bases. Source material: peripheral blood. The DNA sequence follows: TGTGCCAGCAGCTTAGTACAGGGGAACTCCTACGAGCAGTACTTC. Its protein reads: CASSLVQGNSYEQYF.